A selection of T cell receptor beta chains follows, all from one sample in a study. TCRdb itself ran the RT-PCR reads through MiXCR, one entry per CDR3 protein. The sample carries 650,000 to 800,000 distinct CDR3 sequences, 14% recorded once. Material for sequencing was memory CD4+ T cells from blood. The receptors shown here come from a female donor in good health, serving as a healthy control. Each CDR3 is given with its conserved first and last residue. Fields, in order: V gene, D gene, J gene, clone size, CDR3 DNA, CDR3 protein. The D gene is left open where the match is weak. Expanded clones are given a class, and other clones once, few, many or no size at all.

V: TRBV20-1; D: -; J: TRBJ2-7; size: many; DNA: TGCAGTGCTAGCCAAGGGGGTGACAGGTTCTACGAGCAGTACTTC; CDR3: CSASQGGDRFYEQYF
V: TRBV24-1; D: -; J: TRBJ1-1; size: many; DNA: TGTGCCACCAGTGGAGGGTTGAACACTGAAGCTTTCTTT; CDR3: CATSGGLNTEAFF
V: TRBV29-1; D: -; J: TRBJ2-7; size: many; DNA: TGCAGCGCTGGATGGGACGAGCAGTACTTC; CDR3: CSAGWDEQYF
V: TRBV15; D: TRBD2; J: TRBJ2-5; size: many; DNA: TGTGCCACCAGCAGAGATAGCGGGAGTAAGACCCAGTACTTC; CDR3: CATSRDSGSKTQYF
V: TRBV10-3; D: -; J: TRBJ1-3; size: few; DNA: TGTGCCATCAGTACAGGGAGGGGTGGCTCTGGAAACACCATATATTTT; CDR3: CAISTGRGGSGNTIYF
V: TRBV5-1; D: -; J: TRBJ2-1; size: many; DNA: TGCGCCAGCAGCCCGACCGCCTACAATGAGCAGTTCTTC; CDR3: CASSPTAYNEQFF
V: TRBV20-1; D: TRBD1; J: TRBJ1-1; size: -; DNA: TGCAGTGCTAGAAGGACAGGAGATGAAGCTTTCTTT; CDR3: CSARRTGDEAFF
V: TRBV28; D: TRBD1; J: TRBJ1-2; size: -; DNA: TGTGCCAGTCTAGGACAGGAGGACTATGGCTACACCTTC; CDR3: CASLGQEDYGYTF
V: TRBV14; D: TRBD2; J: TRBJ2-1; size: few; DNA: TGTGCCAGCAGCCTACAGGGTAGCGGGGCTTACAATGAGCAGTTCTTC; CDR3: CASSLQGSGAYNEQFF
V: TRBV20-1; D: TRBD2; J: TRBJ2-3; size: -; DNA: TGCAGTAGCGGGAGGGCGGATACGCAGTATTTT; CDR3: CSSGRADTQYF
V: TRBV15; D: TRBD2; J: TRBJ2-1; size: -; DNA: TGTGCCACCAGCAGAGTTGGAGCGGGGTACAATGAGCAGTTCTTC; CDR3: CATSRVGAGYNEQFF
V: TRBV5-1; D: TRBD1; J: TRBJ2-2; size: -; DNA: TGCGCCAGCGGGCAAATGGACAGGGATGTCGGGGAGCTGTTTTTC; CDR3: CASGQMDRDVGELFF
V: TRBV7-2; D: TRBD1; J: TRBJ1-6; size: -; DNA: TGTGCCGCCCAAAAAGGACAGGGGAGCTCACCCCTCCACTTT; CDR3: CAAQKGQGSSPLHF
V: TRBV12-3/TRBV12-4; D: TRBD1; J: TRBJ2-7; size: -; DNA: TGTGCCAGCAGTTCATATCCGGGACAGGGCTACGAGCAGTACTTC; CDR3: CASSSYPGQGYEQYF
V: TRBV24-1; D: -; J: TRBJ2-1; size: few; DNA: TGTGCCACCAGTGACCCTCGTGGGGGGCGCAATGAGCAGTTCTTC; CDR3: CATSDPRGGRNEQFF
V: TRBV5-1; D: TRBD1; J: TRBJ2-4; size: -; DNA: TGCGCCAGCAGCTTGCCGGACAGGTCCATTCAGTACTTC; CDR3: CASSLPDRSIQYF
V: TRBV7-2; D: -; J: TRBJ1-3; size: -; DNA: TGTGCCAGCAGCCAAGGGGCAGGGGGAAACACCATATATTTT; CDR3: CASSQGAGGNTIYF
V: TRBV5-1; D: TRBD1; J: TRBJ1-5; size: few; DNA: TGCGCCAGCAGCGTGACAGGGGGCGCCGGGCAGCCCCAGCATTTT; CDR3: CASSVTGGAGQPQHF
V: TRBV10-3; D: TRBD2; J: TRBJ2-7; size: few; DNA: TGTGCCATCAGTGGGACTAGCGGGAGGGCCTGGGACGAGCAGTACTTC; CDR3: CAISGTSGRAWDEQYF
V: TRBV12-3/TRBV12-4; D: TRBD2; J: TRBJ2-7; size: few; DNA: TGTGCCAGCAGCGGGACTACGGTCTACGAGCAGTACTTC; CDR3: CASSGTTVYEQYF
V: TRBV7-9; D: -; J: TRBJ1-1; size: -; DNA: TGTGCCAGCAGCTTAGGAGCAGGGAGAATGAACACTGAAGCTTTCTTT; CDR3: CASSLGAGRMNTEAFF
V: TRBV10-3; D: TRBD1; J: TRBJ2-3; size: few; DNA: TGTGCCACCCGGACAGGGGCAGGCACAGATACGCAGTATTTT; CDR3: CATRTGAGTDTQYF
V: TRBV27; D: -; J: TRBJ1-2; size: -; DNA: TGTGCCAGCGGGGTTGCCTATGGCTACACCTTC; CDR3: CASGVAYGYTF
V: TRBV6-6; D: -; J: TRBJ2-7; size: -; DNA: TGTGCCAGCGGGGCCCAACGCAACTACGAGCAGTACTTC; CDR3: CASGAQRNYEQYF
V: TRBV5-1; D: -; J: TRBJ2-6; size: few; DNA: TGCGCCAGCAGCGGGGAGTCTGGGGCCAACGTCCTGACTTTC; CDR3: CASSGESGANVLTF
V: TRBV27; D: TRBD2; J: TRBJ2-2; size: -; DNA: TGTGCCAGCAGTTTAATCGCAGCAGCGGGAGCGAACACCGGGGAGCTGTTTTTT; CDR3: CASSLIAAAGANTGELFF
V: TRBV12-3/TRBV12-4; D: -; J: TRBJ1-1; size: -; DNA: TGTGCCAGCAGTTTAACAGGGATGGACACTGAAGCTTTCTTT; CDR3: CASSLTGMDTEAFF
V: TRBV6-5; D: -; J: TRBJ1-2; size: many; DNA: TGTGCCAGCAGTTCAGGGGTAAACTATGGCTACACCTTC; CDR3: CASSSGVNYGYTF
V: TRBV6-5; D: -; J: TRBJ2-2; size: many; DNA: TGTGCCAGCAGTTACCTAGACTCTCACACCGGGGAGCTGTTTTTT; CDR3: CASSYLDSHTGELFF
V: TRBV12-3/TRBV12-4; D: -; J: TRBJ1-1; size: -; DNA: TGTGCCAGCAGTCGAACAGGGTTCACTGAAGCTTTCTTT; CDR3: CASSRTGFTEAFF
V: TRBV7-9; D: TRBD1; J: TRBJ1-4; size: -; DNA: TGTGCCAGCAGCACAGGGGGCTCAAATGAAAAACTGTTTTTT; CDR3: CASSTGGSNEKLFF
V: TRBV6-2/TRBV6-3; D: -; J: TRBJ2-3; size: many; DNA: TGTGCCAGCAGTTACTCGATGGTACGGCCGGGAGACTCAGATACGCAGTATTTT; CDR3: CASSYSMVRPGDSDTQYF
V: TRBV24-1; D: TRBD2; J: TRBJ2-5; size: many; DNA: TGTGCCACCAGTGAGTCCGCCGGGACTAGCGGAAAACAAGAGACCCAGTACTTC; CDR3: CATSESAGTSGKQETQYF
V: TRBV20-1; D: -; J: TRBJ1-2; size: many; DNA: TGCAGTGCTACTGGCGGCATCTATGGCTACACCTTC; CDR3: CSATGGIYGYTF
V: TRBV7-2; D: TRBD1; J: TRBJ1-1; size: many; DNA: TGTGCCAGCAGCCGGGACAGGGTGGGGAACACTGAAGCTTTCTTT; CDR3: CASSRDRVGNTEAFF
V: TRBV20-1; D: -; J: TRBJ1-1; size: few; DNA: TGCAGTGCTAGAGAAACTGCGGGAAGCGATGAAGCTTTCTTT; CDR3: CSARETAGSDEAFF
V: TRBV27; D: -; J: TRBJ2-3; size: many; DNA: TGTGCCAGCAGTCCCTCCGGGACCGTCACAGATACGCAGTATTTT; CDR3: CASSPSGTVTDTQYF
V: TRBV20-1; D: TRBD2; J: TRBJ2-3; size: -; DNA: TGCAGTCCGCGGGGGGAATGGGATACGCAGTATTTT; CDR3: CSPRGEWDTQYF
V: TRBV20-1; D: TRBD2; J: TRBJ2-1; size: -; DNA: TGCAGTGCTAAGACTAGCGGGAGCATGTATGAGCAGTTCTTC; CDR3: CSAKTSGSMYEQFF
V: TRBV20-1; D: -; J: TRBJ2-7; size: once; DNA: TGCAGTATACTTTCCCTCCGCGAGCAGTACTTC; CDR3: CSILSLREQYF
V: TRBV7-2; D: -; J: TRBJ1-1; size: few; DNA: TGTGCCAGCAGCTCGGGACGGAATCGGTCTTTT; CDR3: CASSSGRNRSF
V: TRBV10-3; D: TRBD1; J: TRBJ2-7; size: many; DNA: TGTGCCATCGGGACGGGACAGGGTACCCACGAGCAGTACTTC; CDR3: CAIGTGQGTHEQYF
V: TRBV3-1; D: -; J: TRBJ1-3; size: -; DNA: TGTGCCACCGGACAGATTGGAAACACCATATATTTT; CDR3: CATGQIGNTIYF
V: TRBV2; D: -; J: TRBJ1-2; size: -; DNA: TGTGCCAGCAGTGAAGCTCGTCCCCTAGTGGTGGGATATGGCTACACCTTC; CDR3: CASSEARPLVVGYGYTF
V: TRBV7-2; D: -; J: TRBJ2-7; size: many; DNA: TGTGCCAGCAGCTTAGTTCACAGTTGGGACGAGCAGTACTTC; CDR3: CASSLVHSWDEQYF
V: TRBV11-1; D: -; J: TRBJ1-2; size: few; DNA: TGTGCCAGCAGCTCTATTAGGGGCGTCGAGGGCTACACCTTC; CDR3: CASSSIRGVEGYTF
V: TRBV20-1; D: -; J: TRBJ2-1; size: few; DNA: TGCAGTGCTAGAGATCGAGTCAGGGGGGGCCGCGATGAGCAGTTCTTC; CDR3: CSARDRVRGGRDEQFF
V: TRBV7-2; D: -; J: TRBJ1-6; size: few; DNA: TGTGCCAGCAGCTTAGGTCATGTTGCGGGAGGTAATTCACCCCTCCACTTT; CDR3: CASSLGHVAGGNSPLHF
V: TRBV12-3/TRBV12-4; D: TRBD1; J: TRBJ1-5; size: many; DNA: TGTGCCAGCAGCCCCAGGGGGGGGGATCAGCCCCAGCATTTT; CDR3: CASSPRGGDQPQHF
V: TRBV9; D: -; J: TRBJ1-3; size: few; DNA: TGTGCCAGCAGCGCAAACCCGGGGCCGAGCTCTGGAAACACCATATATTTT; CDR3: CASSANPGPSSGNTIYF
V: TRBV6-2/TRBV6-3; D: TRBD1; J: TRBJ2-6; size: few; DNA: TGTGCCAGCAGATCCGACAGGGGGTTCTCTGGGGCCAACGTCCTGACTTTC; CDR3: CASRSDRGFSGANVLTF
V: TRBV28; D: -; J: TRBJ2-7; size: few; DNA: TGTGCCAGCAGTTTACAGACACCCCATACAATGTACGAGCAGTACTTC; CDR3: CASSLQTPHTMYEQYF
V: TRBV11-2; D: TRBD1; J: TRBJ2-3; size: many; DNA: TGTGCCAGCGACAGGGGAGCGGCAGATACGCAGTATTTT; CDR3: CASDRGAADTQYF
V: TRBV6-1; D: TRBD1; J: TRBJ2-7; size: few; DNA: TGTGCCAGCCCGAACCAAGACAGGGGACCCTACGAGCAGTACTTC; CDR3: CASPNQDRGPYEQYF
V: TRBV7-7; D: TRBD1; J: TRBJ2-3; size: few; DNA: TGTGCCAGCAGCAATTTCAGGACAGGGTTGGCAGATACGCAGTATTTT; CDR3: CASSNFRTGLADTQYF
V: TRBV20-1; D: TRBD2; J: TRBJ2-1; size: few; DNA: TGCAGTGCTAGCCCGGGACTAAACAATGAGCAGTTCTTC; CDR3: CSASPGLNNEQFF
V: TRBV6-5; D: -; J: TRBJ1-2; size: -; DNA: TGTGCCAGCAGTTACGACGGGGCCGTCTATGGCTACACCTTC; CDR3: CASSYDGAVYGYTF
V: TRBV6-6; D: -; J: TRBJ1-2; size: few; DNA: TGTGCCAGCGGGGACACCTTTAACTATGGCTACACCTTC; CDR3: CASGDTFNYGYTF